This entry lists 21 T cell receptor beta chains sequenced from one sample in a study of cytomegalovirus exposure and HLA in healthy donors. The PCR had 60 Vbeta and 13 Jbeta primers. Data came from immunoSEQ multiplex PCR; TCRdb stores just in-frame clones and leaves some out. Of about 150,000 clones in the sample, 75% to 85% were seen once. Sequenced sample: PBMCs. These receptors originate from a female donor in good health and CMV-seropositive.

This clone was seen only a few times. The chain joins TRBV7-9 to TRBJ1-5; D is unclear. CDR3 length: 13 amino acids. The V end was cut by 1 base, the J end by 7 bases, with 8 bases between. Germline-derived CDR1 and CDR2 are SEHNR and FQNEAQ (reference sequence). The CDR3 spells CASSLDSIQPQHF. CDR3 nucleotides: TGTGCCAGCAGCTTAGATAGCATCCAGCCCCAGCATTTT.

The chain joins TRBV19 to TRBJ1-1; a weak D match, TRBD1 (5 bases). The CDR3 is 16 residues long. V lost 3 bases to trimming and J lost 0 bases, with 14 bases between them. In germline, CDR1 is LNHDA, CDR2 SQIVND (reference sequence). CDR3 nucleotide sequence: TGTGCCAGTAGTATGAGCAGGGCACTTATGAACACTGAAGCTTTCTTT. Translated, it gives CASSMSRALMNTEAFF.

This clone appeared a few times. A junction end diverges from the germline sequence, so it may reflect a read error. This rearrangement joins TRBV6-1 to TRBJ1-6; D remains unclear. The germline CDR1 and CDR2 sequences are MNHNS and SASEGT. There are 12 residues in the CDR3. The DNA of the CDR3 is TGTGCCAGCCGTGAGACGGTGTCGGGGCTCCACTTT. Protein product: CASRETVSGLHF.

CDR3 region: CASSLAEKPYTQYF. CDR3 in DNA: TGTGCCAGCAGTTTAGCAGAAAAACCCTATACGCAGTATTTT. The chain employs TRBV27 and TRBJ2-3; D call uncertain. CDR3 length equals 14 residues. Germline-derived CDR1 and CDR2 are MNHEY and SMNVEV (reference sequence). The V and J ends lost 2 bases and 7 bases respectively, with 13 bases between them.

CDR3 coding DNA: TGTGCCAGCAGCAAAAGACAGGGGGCGGGCTCCACAGATACGCAGTATTTT. Encoded protein: CASSKRQGAGSTDTQYF. The gene calls are TRBV9 and TRBJ2-3, with TRBD1 matching 10 bases. Germline CDR1 and CDR2: SGDLS and YYNGEE. V was clipped by 4 bases and J by 2 bases; unmatched bases: 10. The CDR3 has 17 residues.

The chain employs TRBV4-2 and TRBJ2-5; D is possibly TRBD2 (6 bases). Germline CDR1 reads LGHNA; CDR2 reads YNFKEQ. This CDR3 is built from 14 residues. Trimming took off 0 bases at V and 4 bases at J, with 9 bases between the two ends. The CDR3 coding sequence is TGTGCCAGCAGCCAAGAGGGCGGGACAGAGACCCAGTACTTC. It is translated as CASSQEGGTETQYF.

The gene calls are TRBV30 and TRBJ1-5, with no clear D. The CDR3 is 13 amino acids. Trimming stripped 1 base from V and 1 base from J, with 5 bases between. Germline V gene sequence: CDR1 GTSNPN, CDR2 SVGIG (reference sequence). CDR3 region: CAWSAQSNQPQHF. For the CDR3, the DNA is TGTGCCTGGAGTGCGCAGAGCAATCAGCCCCAGCATTTT. The entire variable domain, with the rest obtained from reference TRBV30 and TRBJ1-5, is as follows: SQTIHQWPATLVQPVGSPLSLECTVEGTSNPNLYWYRQAAGRGLQLLFYSVGIGQISSEVPQNLSASRPQDRQFILSSKKLLLSDSGFYLCAWSAQSNQPQHFGDGTRLSIL.

The chain joins TRBV29-1 to TRBJ2-1; 7 bases match TRBD1. Germline-derived CDR1 and CDR2 are SQVTM and ANQGSEA. The junction had 4 bases not matched to a gene; V was cut back by 7 bases and J by 4 bases. This CDR3 contains 12 residues. The CDR3 bases are TGCAGCGACCGGGACAGATACAATGAGCAGTTCTTC. The encoded protein is CSDRDRYNEQFF.

The V gene is TRBV7-2, the J gene TRBJ1-6; 8 bases are a match to TRBD1. J lost 10 bases, V lost 2 bases, and 10 bases had no gene match. CDR3 length: 16 residues. Germline V CDR1 and CDR2: SGHTA, FQGNSA. CDR3 DNA: TGTGCCAGCAGCTTACAGTCCCACAGGGGGGAATCACCCCTCCACTTT. Protein sequence: CASSLQSHRGESPLHF.

This chain uses TRBV4-1 with TRBJ2-5; TRBD2 matches 7 bases. The germline V gene encodes CDR1 MGHRA and CDR2 YSYEKL. The CDR3 extends over 15 amino acids. The trim removed 0 bases at V and 5 bases at J, leaving 6 bases unmatched. In DNA, the CDR3 is TGCGCCAGCAGCCAAGATATCGCGGGGGTGGAGACCCAGTACTTC. This translates into CASSQDIAGVETQYF.

The chain recombines TRBV27 with TRBJ2-3, with a tentative D call TRBD1 (5 bases). V was pared by 2 bases and J by 5 bases, with 14 bases between. This CDR3 spans 15 amino acids. The V gene's germline CDR1 is MNHEY and CDR2 SMNVEV (reference sequence). CDR3 residues: CASSLDIGVRDTQYF. The DNA of the CDR3 is TGTGCCAGCAGTTTAGATATAGGGGTACGAGATACGCAGTATTTT.

This clone showed up just once. The J gene is TRBJ2-2, the V gene TRBV10-3; 7 bases line up with TRBD2. The germline V gene encodes CDR1 ENHRY and CDR2 SYGVKD. The trim removed 4 bases at V and 4 bases at J, leaving 3 bases unmatched. This CDR3 region has 14 residues. The CDR3: CAISGGLSTGELFF. DNA of the CDR3: TGTGCCATCAGTGGGGGACTAAGCACCGGGGAGCTGTTTTTT.

The rearrangement uses TRBV6-4 and TRBJ2-1, with D perhaps matching TRBD2 (6 bases). V was trimmed by 8 bases and J by 9 bases, leaving 20 bases between them. CDR1 and CDR2 from the germline V gene are MRHNA and SNTAGT. This CDR3 comprises 14 residues. The CDR3 region is CASHPTVTSLEQFF. CDR3 nucleotide sequence: TGTGCCAGCCACCCGACGGTTACTAGCCTTGAGCAGTTCTTC.

In this sample, this clone turned up a few times. This chain links TRBV11-2 with TRBJ2-5; tentative D call: TRBD2 (7 bases). From germline, CDR1 is SGHAT and CDR2 FQNNGV. The CDR3 is made up of 14 amino acids. The ends were cut back, 5 bases at V and 5 bases at J, with 15 bases in the middle. The CDR3 DNA is TGTGCCAGCAGCAACGGGGGGCGACTGGAGACCCAGTACTTC. Its protein product is CASSNGGRLETQYF.

The V call is TRBV18, the J call TRBJ1-1; D uncertain. The germline V and J ends were trimmed by 8 bases and 1 base, with 8 bases remaining between them. The CDR3 contains 12 residues. Germline-derived CDR1 and CDR2 are KGHSH and LQKENI. The CDR3 protein is CASRGPNTEAFF. Written as DNA, the CDR3 is TGTGCCAGCCGCGGGCCGAACACTGAAGCTTTCTTT.

The J gene is TRBJ2-1, the V gene TRBV4-1; TRBD2 agrees at 8 bases. The CDR3 is made up of 15 amino acids. The V gene's germline CDR1 is MGHRA and CDR2 YSYEKL. V lost 5 bases and J lost 0; bases outside the gene matches: 3. The CDR3 DNA reads as TGCGCCAGCAGCTTAGCGGGGAACTCCTACAATGAGCAGTTCTTC. As protein: CASSLAGNSYNEQFF.

The chain joins TRBV5-1 to TRBJ1-1; D not resolved. The V end was cut by 0 bases, the J end by 6 bases, with 12 bases between. The CDR3 loop spans 14 amino acids. Germline V gene sequence: CDR1 SGHRS, CDR2 YFSETQ. CDR3 in amino acids: CASSLGQAGPEAFF. CDR3 coding DNA: TGCGCCAGCAGCTTGGGGCAAGCAGGCCCTGAAGCTTTCTTT.

This clone was seen once. The rearrangement links TRBV7-9 to TRBJ2-7; TRBD1 matches at 8 bases. CDR1 is SEHNR, CDR2 FQNEAQ, per germline (reference sequence). The CDR3 contains 19 residues. V shed 3 bases and J 0 bases; nucleotides not matched to a gene: 16. CDR3 amino acids: CASSFSFGRRTGSSYEQYF. In nucleotides, the CDR3 is TGTGCCAGCAGCTTTAGCTTCGGGAGAAGGACAGGGAGCTCCTACGAGCAGTACTTC.

The rearrangement joins TRBV5-6 to TRBJ1-2, with TRBD1 matching over 9 bases. The CDR3 length is 15 residues. Per germline, CDR1 SGHDT and CDR2 YYEEEE. V dropped 6 bases and J dropped 6; count of bases not matched to a gene: 12. The CDR3 sequence is CASTQNRGQGDGYTF. The CDR3 nucleotides are TGTGCCAGCACCCAGAACAGGGGGCAGGGTGATGGCTACACCTTC. Full variable domain (outside the CDR3, taken from reference TRBV5-6 and TRBJ1-2): DAGVTQSPTHLIKTRGQQVTLRCSPKSGHDTVSWYQQALGQGPQFIFQYYEEEERQRGNFPDRFSGHQFPNYSSELNVNALLLGDSALYLCASTQNRGQGDGYTFGSGTRLTVV.

This clone was seen more than once but under ten times. The chain recombines TRBV7-8 with TRBJ1-6; a possible D gene is TRBD1 (6 bases). This CDR3 comprises 16 residues. Trimming removed 5 bases from V and 7 bases from J, with 18 bases in between. The germline V gene encodes CDR1 SGHVS and CDR2 FQNEAQ. In DNA form, the CDR3 reads TGTGCCAGCAGCCCAAGGGGGACAACCCCAAATTCACCCCTCCACTTT. It encodes CASSPRGTTPNSPLHF.

This sequence joins TRBV10-3 and TRBJ1-1; 7 bases are a match to TRBD1. The CDR3 is 14 residues long. V shed 7 bases and J 3 bases; nucleotides not matched to a gene: 8. Germline V CDR1 and CDR2: ENHRY, SYGVKD. CDR3 in amino acids: CAITRQGMDTEAFF. CDR3 sequence (DNA): TGTGCCATCACCCGACAGGGCATGGACACTGAAGCTTTCTTT.